These 11 T cell receptor beta chains originate from one sample sequenced in a study of shared clonotypes between healthy human individuals. Assay: immunoSEQ multiplex PCR; the TCRdb copy retains only in-frame clones and omits some. The profile covers 800,000 to 1,200,000 clones, with more than 75% appearing a single time and more than 0.5% taken by the ten largest. Sequenced material: memory CD4+ T cells from PBMCs. The subset: CD45RA-negative fraction. The receptors originated from a man between 18 and 35 years old in good health. Some clones in this sample may be carry-over from other donors' samples.

This clone was recorded once. The chain employs TRBV28 and TRBJ2-7, with 7 bases lining up with TRBD1. The length of the CDR3 is 14 residues. Per the germline V gene, CDR1 is MDHEN and CDR2 is SYDVKM. With 6 bases clipped from V and 3 bases from J, the junction kept 8 bases outside the gene matches. In nucleotides, the CDR3 is TGTGCCAGCAGCCTAGGACAGGCTCGCTACGAGCAGTACTTC. This codes for CASSLGQARYEQYF.

The genes are TRBV7-3 and TRBJ2-1; 11 bases agree with TRBD1. Germline V CDR1 and CDR2: SGHTA, FQGTGA. This CDR3 has 16 amino acids. Trimming at V came to 5 bases and at J to 8 bases, leaving 11 bases not matched to a gene. The CDR3 is CASSPPGTGGRDEQFF. Written as DNA, the CDR3 is TGTGCCAGCAGCCCACCCGGGACAGGGGGTCGTGATGAGCAGTTCTTC.

CDR3 in DNA: TGTGCCAGCAGCGTGGGCTGGGACCCACCGAATGAGCAGTTCTTC. It encodes CASSVGWDPPNEQFF. The chain carries TRBV5-4 and TRBJ2-1; D may correspond to TRBD1 or TRBD2 (5 bases each). Trimming left V 4 bases short and J 7 bases short, with 18 bases between. CDR3 length: 15 residues. The germline CDR1 and CDR2 sequences are SGHNT and YYREEE (reference sequence).

This clone was counted only a few times. Other DNA variants within this sample encode the same CDR3. The chain uses TRBV30 and TRBJ1-5, with 7 bases fitting TRBD1. The CDR3 contains 13 residues. The trim removed 0 bases at V and 6 bases at J, leaving 2 bases unmatched. The germline V gene has CDR1 GTSNPN and CDR2 SVGIG (reference sequence). This CDR3 reads CAWSVQGGQPQHF. The CDR3 region has the DNA TGTGCCTGGAGTGTCCAGGGGGGTCAGCCCCAGCATTTT.

The chain joins TRBV6-1 to TRBJ2-7; D call uncertain. Trimming cost V 8 bases and J 0 bases, with 11 bases left between them. This CDR3 has 13 residues. Per the germline V gene, CDR1 is MNHNS and CDR2 is SASEGT. CDR3 in DNA: TGTGCCAGCGAGAAGGGAAACTCCTACGAGCAGTACTTC. Translating gives CASEKGNSYEQYF.

The chain combines TRBV12-5 with TRBJ1-2; D might be TRBD1 (6 bases). CDR3 length: 19 amino acids. Germline CDR1 is LGHNT and CDR2 is FRNRAP. Trimming shortened V by 0 bases and J by 3 bases, and 23 bases separated the two germline ends. The CDR3 loop reads CASGLVLYPPTGTDYGYTF. The CDR3 nucleotides are TGTGCTAGTGGTTTGGTTCTATACCCCCCGACAGGCACCGACTATGGCTACACCTTC. Together with reference TRBV12-5 and TRBJ1-2, the CDR3 gives the full variable domain: DARVTQTPRHKVTEMGQEVTMRCQPILGHNTVFWYRQTMMQGLELLAYFRNRAPLDDSGMPKDRFSAEMPDATLATLKIQPSEPRDSAVYFCASGLVLYPPTGTDYGYTFGSGTRLTVV.

The rearrangement links TRBV6-8 to TRBJ1-4, with D perhaps TRBD1 (5 bases). The CDR3 sequence is 13 residues long. V was cut by 6 bases and J by 7 bases, with 12 bases left in between. Germline-derived CDR1 and CDR2 are MNHGY and SAAAGT. The CDR3 reads CASRGRLREKLFF. The DNA for the CDR3 is TGTGCCAGCAGGGGGCGGCTACGTGAAAAACTGTTTTTT.

The CDR3 loop is CASGGYNEQFF. The DNA for the CDR3 is TGTGCCAGCGGGGGGTACAATGAGCAGTTCTTC. This sequence joins TRBV7-9 and TRBJ2-1; maybe TRBD2 (6 bases). The length of the CDR3 is 11 residues. Germline V gene lookup returns CDR1 SEHNR and CDR2 FQNEAQ (reference sequence). V lost 8 bases, J lost 4 bases, and 6 bases lay in between.

The rearrangement uses TRBV9 and TRBJ2-2, with D unresolved. This CDR3 has 15 amino acids. The germline V gene encodes CDR1 SGDLS and CDR2 YYNGEE. With 0 bases removed from V and 0 bases from J, the gap between germline ends came to 6 bases. DNA of the CDR3: TGTGCCAGCAGCGTAGTGGGGTCGAACACCGGGGAGCTGTTTTTT. It encodes CASSVVGSNTGELFF.

This chain joins TRBV7-2 and TRBJ2-5; 10 nucleotides agree with TRBD1. Losses at the gene ends were 5 bases for V and 4 bases for J; bases not matched to a gene: 1. The CDR3 totals 13 residues. Germline-derived CDR1 and CDR2 are SGHTA and FQGNSA. The CDR3 nucleotides read TGTGCCAGCAGCAGGACAGGGGGAGAGACCCAGTACTTC. Translated, it gives CASSRTGGETQYF.

The V gene is TRBV20-1, the J gene TRBJ1-3; no reliable D call. The germline V and J ends were trimmed by 3 bases and 7 bases, with 7 bases remaining between them. CDR1 and CDR2 (germline): DFQATT, SNEGSKA (reference sequence). This CDR3 contains 11 residues. CDR3 DNA: TGCAGTGCTAGTGGCGGCAACACCATATATTTT. It codes for CSASGGNTIYF.